Listed below are T cell receptor beta chains from one sample, sequenced in a study of blood T cell repertoires in COVID-19. Sequencing was performed with immunoSEQ multiplex PCR; in TCRdb, only in-frame clones are kept and a portion is missing. This table holds some 200,000 clones, approximately 80% found once. Material for sequencing was peripheral blood. These receptors all stem from a woman of 80 years or more with COVID-19, enrolled during active disease. Each CDR3 is given with its conserved first and last residue.

v_gene	j_gene	CDR3aa
TRBV11-2	TRBJ2-3	CASSLLETGDTDTQYF
TRBV3-1/TRBV3-2	TRBJ2-7	CASSQQNYEQYF
TRBV7-3	TRBJ2-1	CASSLISSGIYNEQFF
TRBV10-3	TRBJ2-1	CAISGPLEGAPGEQFF
TRBV18	TRBJ1-3	CASSPPTPYSGNTIYF
TRBV10-1	TRBJ1-1	CASSEVGVPGGAFF
TRBV3-1/TRBV3-2	TRBJ2-2	CASSPQGGSGELFF
TRBV29-1	TRBJ1-2	CSVDRGARGYTF
TRBV7-7	TRBJ1-4	CASSLGLGEKLFF
TRBV29-1	TRBJ2-1	CSVAGTESYNEQFF
TRBV6-1	TRBJ1-2	CASSAHRPRDQGNYGYTF
TRBV11-1	TRBJ1-1	CASSPTGGLPEAFF
TRBV6-5	TRBJ2-2	CAGGQGAGTGELFF
TRBV2	TRBJ2-5	CASSERAGVETQYF
TRBV2	TRBJ2-5	CASSQNTETQYF
TRBV15	TRBJ1-2	CATSRSRTANYGYTF
TRBV7-2	TRBJ1-1	CASSQGQGYYTEAFF
TRBV5-1	TRBJ2-1	CASGGPGGDEQFF
TRBV27	TRBJ2-1	CAFIGQYNEQFF
TRBV7-9	TRBJ2-3	CASSFGTTDTQYF
TRBV20-1	TRBJ1-5	CSASSGQVRQPQHF
TRBV10-3	TRBJ1-6	CAMTWDSNSPLHF
TRBV5-1	TRBJ2-2	CASSITPDRDTGELFF
TRBV2	TRBJ2-5	CASRDGQVRETQYF
TRBV6-5	TRBJ1-1	CASSYRGVNTEAFF
TRBV21-1	TRBJ2-3	CASSKNQGPTHTQYF
TRBV5-1	TRBJ2-2	CASSTDKNTGELFF